This is a list of T cell receptor beta chains from one sample in a study of long-term antiretroviral therapy in people with HIV. The method was immunoSEQ multiplex PCR; TCRdb's version includes in-frame clones alone and lacks a portion of them. The table records about 35,000 clones, about 70% of them present only once. The sample in question was unsorted PBMCs, obtained 3 years after starting antiretroviral therapy. The receptor set was obtained from a man in his fifties or sixties with HIV. Both conserved end residues are part of each CDR3. The order of the fields is D gene, V gene, clone size, J gene, CDR3 DNA, CDR3 protein. A D gene is named only where the DNA matches it firmly. Clone size is not always given. Where it is, it says once, few, many or a class for expanded clones.

d_call: TRBD2
v_call: TRBV19
clone_size: .
j_call: TRBJ2-3
cdr3_nt: TGTGCCAGTAGTATACTAGCGGGAGGGAGAAATACGCAGTATTTT
cdr3_aa: CASSILAGGRNTQYF

d_call: .
v_call: TRBV19
clone_size: .
j_call: TRBJ2-5
cdr3_nt: TGTGCCAGTAGTATGGGGGACACGGCTCAAGAGACCCAGTACTTC
cdr3_aa: CASSMGDTAQETQYF

d_call: TRBD1
v_call: TRBV6-6
clone_size: few
j_call: TRBJ1-1
cdr3_nt: TGTGCCAGCAGTTACGGGGACAGGGGTGGGAACACTGAAGCTTTCTTT
cdr3_aa: CASSYGDRGGNTEAFF

d_call: .
v_call: TRBV6-5
clone_size: few
j_call: TRBJ1-5
cdr3_nt: TGTGCCAGCAGTTACAGCAATAATCAGCCCCAGCATTTT
cdr3_aa: CASSYSNNQPQHF

d_call: TRBD1
v_call: TRBV7-8
clone_size: .
j_call: TRBJ1-1
cdr3_nt: TGTGCCAGCAGCTTAAGTCAGGGGGCGGGAACTGAAGCTTTCTTT
cdr3_aa: CASSLSQGAGTEAFF

d_call: .
v_call: TRBV7-9
clone_size: .
j_call: TRBJ1-2
cdr3_nt: TGTGCCAGCAGCCCCGGGGGGGCCCTATATGGCTACACCTTC
cdr3_aa: CASSPGGALYGYTF

d_call: .
v_call: TRBV7-3
clone_size: .
j_call: TRBJ1-5
cdr3_nt: TGTGCCAGCAGCTTTAAAGCGGATAGCAATCAGCCCCAGCATTTT
cdr3_aa: CASSFKADSNQPQHF

d_call: .
v_call: TRBV11-2
clone_size: .
j_call: TRBJ2-1
cdr3_nt: TGTGCCAGCAGTCCTTTTGGCGGGACGCCCCGTTACAATGAGCAGTTCTTC
cdr3_aa: CASSPFGGTPRYNEQFF

d_call: TRBD1
v_call: TRBV5-1
clone_size: .
j_call: TRBJ1-1
cdr3_nt: TGCGCCAGCAGCCCCCAGGGGGGGGACACTGAAGCTTTCTTT
cdr3_aa: CASSPQGGDTEAFF

d_call: .
v_call: TRBV7-8
clone_size: once
j_call: TRBJ1-1
cdr3_nt: TGTGCCAGCAGCTTAGTACCTAGGCCGGGCAAGAACACTGAAGCTTTCTTT
cdr3_aa: CASSLVPRPGKNTEAFF

d_call: .
v_call: TRBV7-2
clone_size: .
j_call: TRBJ2-5
cdr3_nt: TGTGCCAGCAGCTCGACTAGGGAGGAGACCCAGTACTTC
cdr3_aa: CASSSTREETQYF

d_call: TRBD1
v_call: TRBV2
clone_size: .
j_call: TRBJ1-5
cdr3_nt: TGTGCCAGCAGTGAGTGGACAGGGGGCGGCAATCAGCCCCAGCATTTT
cdr3_aa: CASSEWTGGGNQPQHF

d_call: .
v_call: TRBV7-9
clone_size: .
j_call: TRBJ1-1
cdr3_nt: TGTGCCAGCAGCTTTTCCCTTGAAGCTTTCTTT
cdr3_aa: CASSFSLEAFF

d_call: TRBD1
v_call: TRBV7-2
clone_size: .
j_call: TRBJ1-1
cdr3_nt: TGTGCCAGCCGCGGGGGAACAGGGGACAACTACGGCACTGAAGCTTTCTTT
cdr3_aa: CASRGGTGDNYGTEAFF

d_call: .
v_call: TRBV7-4
clone_size: .
j_call: TRBJ1-6
cdr3_nt: TGTGCCAGCACCCCCGGGGCCCATGATTCACCCCTCCACTTT
cdr3_aa: CASTPGAHDSPLHF

d_call: .
v_call: TRBV18
clone_size: .
j_call: TRBJ2-7
cdr3_nt: TGTGCCAGCTCACCACGTGTGACAGCAGCTAAGTACGAGCAGTACTTC
cdr3_aa: CASSPRVTAAKYEQYF

d_call: TRBD2
v_call: TRBV7-8
clone_size: .
j_call: TRBJ2-7
cdr3_nt: TGTGCCAGCAGCTTTAGCGGGGGGTCCTACGAGCAGTACTTC
cdr3_aa: CASSFSGGSYEQYF

d_call: TRBD2
v_call: TRBV5-6
clone_size: .
j_call: TRBJ2-5
cdr3_nt: TGTGCCAGCAGCTTGGGACTAGCGGGAGCTGGAGAGACCCAGTACTTC
cdr3_aa: CASSLGLAGAGETQYF